Sequencing of this TCR beta chain was carried out in a study of blood T cell repertoires in COVID-19. Generated by immunoSEQ multiplex PCR, the TCRdb table keeps only in-frame clones and is missing some. The sample records 40,000 to 55,000 clones, approximately 80% being singletons. From germline, CDR1 is SGHVS and CDR2 FQNEAQ. The CDR3 runs 16 residues. V dropped 5 bases and J dropped 7; count of bases not matched to a gene: 6. The chain has TRBV7-8 and TRBJ2-2; 14 bases line up with TRBD2. The sample taken for sequencing was peripheral blood. This sequence was found in a human donor in a cohort sampled during active COVID-19. The CDR3 region has the DNA TGTGCCAGCAGCAGGACTAGCGGGAGGACTGGCGGGGAGCTGTTTTTT. It yields the protein CASSRTSGRTGGELFF.